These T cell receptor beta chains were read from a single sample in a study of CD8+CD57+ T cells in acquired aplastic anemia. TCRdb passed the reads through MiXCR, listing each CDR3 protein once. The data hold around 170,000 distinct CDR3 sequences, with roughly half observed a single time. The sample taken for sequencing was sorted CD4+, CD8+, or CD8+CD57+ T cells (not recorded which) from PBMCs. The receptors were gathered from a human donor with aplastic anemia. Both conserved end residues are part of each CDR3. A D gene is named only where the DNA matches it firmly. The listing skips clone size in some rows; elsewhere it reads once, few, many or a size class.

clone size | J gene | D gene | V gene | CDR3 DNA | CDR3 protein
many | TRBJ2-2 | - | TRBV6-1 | TGTGCCAGCAGGCCCCCTGGTCGGCCAACCGGGGAGCTGTTTTTT | CASRPPGRPTGELFF
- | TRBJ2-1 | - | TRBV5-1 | TGCGCCAGCAGGGGAGGGGCGGGACACTCCTACAATGAGCAGTTCTTC | CASRGGAGHSYNEQFF
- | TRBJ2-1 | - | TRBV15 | TGTGCCACCAGCGGCGAACAGGCTCTTTCTTACAATGAGCAGTTCTTC | CATSGEQALSYNEQFF
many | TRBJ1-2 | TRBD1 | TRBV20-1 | TGCAGTGCCCCACCGGAGGGGAGGGGGCTAGGGATAGACTATGGCTACACCTTC | CSAPPEGRGLGIDYGYTF
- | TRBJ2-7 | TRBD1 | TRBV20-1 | TGCAGTGCTAATCCGGGACAGGGGGCCGACGAGCAGTACTTC | CSANPGQGADEQYF
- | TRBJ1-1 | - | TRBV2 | TGTGCCAGCAGTCCCAATACAGGGATGGCTTTCTTT | CASSPNTGMAFF
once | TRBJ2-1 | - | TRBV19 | TGTGCCCGTAGTATAGTCCGAGGCCGACTGCGACATGAGCAGTTCTTC | CARSIVRGRLRHEQFF
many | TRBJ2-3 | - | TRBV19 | TGTGCCAGTAGCTACTGGGTACCCCCACACACAGATACGCAGTATTTT | CASSYWVPPHTDTQYF
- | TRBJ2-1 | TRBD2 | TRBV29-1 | TGCAGCGTTGACCCTACCAACAGCGGACTAGCGGGAGGGCCAGGGCAGTTCTTC | CSVDPTNSGLAGGPGQFF
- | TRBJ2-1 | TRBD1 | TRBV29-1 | TGCAGCGTTGATACGGGACAGGGAGTACACAATGAGCAGCTCTTC | CSVDTGQGVHNEQLF
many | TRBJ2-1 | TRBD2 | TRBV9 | TGTGCCAGCAGCGTAGGGCTAGCGGGAAACAATGAGCAGTTCTTC | CASSVGLAGNNEQFF
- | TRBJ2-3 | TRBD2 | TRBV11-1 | TGTGCCAGCAGCCCCCTAGAGCGGGGGGTAAGCACAGATACGCAGTATTTT | CASSPLERGVSTDTQYF
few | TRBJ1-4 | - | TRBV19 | TGTGCCAGTACCGAATCCGGGTCTCACGAAAAACTGTTTTTT | CASTESGSHEKLFF
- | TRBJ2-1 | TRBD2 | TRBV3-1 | TGTGCCAGCAGCCAAGGAAGGTCTAGCGGGAGCTGGGACAATGAGCAGTTCTTC | CASSQGRSSGSWDNEQFF
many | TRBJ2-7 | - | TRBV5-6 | TGTGCCAGCACCTCCAGAGACGGTCTAGGGCAGTACTTC | CASTSRDGLGQYF
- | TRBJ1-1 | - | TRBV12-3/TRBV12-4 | TGTGCCAGCAGTTTATTTCAAGGGAAAACTTTCTTT | CASSLFQGKTFF
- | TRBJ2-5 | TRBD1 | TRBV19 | TGTGCCAGTAGCCAGACAGGGGGAGAGACCCAGTACTTC | CASSQTGGETQYF
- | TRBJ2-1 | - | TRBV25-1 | TGTGCCAGCAGTGAATTGGGCGGTACTGGGCTAGCGAACTACAATGAGCAGTTCTTC | CASSELGGTGLANYNEQFF
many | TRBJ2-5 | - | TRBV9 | TGTGCCAGCAGCGTAAGGGGACTCATTCGCGGAGAGACCCAGTACTTC | CASSVRGLIRGETQYF
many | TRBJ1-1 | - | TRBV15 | TGTGCCACCAGCAGAGATAACGTGCATAACACTGAAGCTTTCTTT | CATSRDNVHNTEAFF
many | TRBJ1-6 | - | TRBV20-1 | TGCAGTGCTAGAGGAGGGCGGGAAGGGCTTAATTCACCCCTCCACTTT | CSARGGREGLNSPLHF
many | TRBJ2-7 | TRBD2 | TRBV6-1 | TGTGCCAGCACTCCGCGCGGGAGTAACTACGAGCAGTACTTC | CASTPRGSNYEQYF
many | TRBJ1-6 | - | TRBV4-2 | TGTGCCAGCAGCCCGTTCCGAGGGAGTCGTGATTCACCCCTCCACTTT | CASSPFRGSRDSPLHF
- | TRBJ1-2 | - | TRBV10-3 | TGTGCCATCAGTGATGAACAATCGGTCTATGGCTACACCTTC | CAISDEQSVYGYTF
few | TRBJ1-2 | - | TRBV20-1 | TGCAGTGCTAGGGACAGCGCTAACTATGGCTACACCTTC | CSARDSANYGYTF
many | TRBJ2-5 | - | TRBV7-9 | TGTGCCAGCAGTCGGCAGGGGGGCGCGGGGACCCAGTACTTC | CASSRQGGAGTQYF
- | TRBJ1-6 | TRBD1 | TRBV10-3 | TGTGCCATCAGTGGATGGGGGGACAGGGGATCGCCACCCCTCCACTTT | CAISGWGDRGSPPLHF
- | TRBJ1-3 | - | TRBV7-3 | TGTGCCAGCAGCTTAGAAGCCGGAGGAAACACCATATATTTT | CASSLEAGGNTIYF
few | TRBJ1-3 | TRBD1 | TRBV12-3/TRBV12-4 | TGTGCCAGCAGTTCCGCAGGGGGTCCTGGAAACACCATATATTTT | CASSSAGGPGNTIYF
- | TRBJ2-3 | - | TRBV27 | TGTGCCAGCAGCCGCACGGGAAGTAGCACAGATACGCAGTATTTT | CASSRTGSSTDTQYF
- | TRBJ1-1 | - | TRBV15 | TGTGCCACCAGCACGGGGGGTCTTGCCGCTGAAGCTTTCTTT | CATSTGGLAAEAFF
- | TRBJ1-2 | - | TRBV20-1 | TGCAGTGCAGACGTAGACTATGGCTACACCTTC | CSADVDYGYTF
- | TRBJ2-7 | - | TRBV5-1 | TGCGCCAGCAGCTTGGATGGGACGGCATTCTACGAGCAGTACTTC | CASSLDGTAFYEQYF
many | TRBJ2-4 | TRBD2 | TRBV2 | TGTGCCAGCACCCTGGGGGGGACTGCGGCAAACATTCAGTACTTC | CASTLGGTAANIQYF
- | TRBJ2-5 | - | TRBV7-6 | TGTGCCAGCAGCTTTACAGGGTCACAAGAGACCCAGTACTTC | CASSFTGSQETQYF
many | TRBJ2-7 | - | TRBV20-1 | TGCAGTGCTAGTGGGACGGGAGAGCAGTACTTC | CSASGTGEQYF
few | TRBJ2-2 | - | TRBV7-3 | TGTGCCAGCAGCTCGGACTATACCGGGGAGCTGTTTTTT | CASSSDYTGELFF
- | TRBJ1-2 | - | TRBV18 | TGTGCCAGCTCACCGGACATGATCCCAAACTATGGCTACACCTTC | CASSPDMIPNYGYTF
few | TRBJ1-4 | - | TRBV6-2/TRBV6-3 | TGTGCCAGCAGCGACCGGACAACTAATGAAAAACTGTTTTTT | CASSDRTTNEKLFF
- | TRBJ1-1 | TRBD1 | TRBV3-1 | TGTGCCAGCAGCCCCCAGGGACAGGGCGGGACTGAAGCTTTCTTT | CASSPQGQGGTEAFF
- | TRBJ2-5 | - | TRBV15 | TGTGCCACCAGCCTCGTGGGGGGCCAAGAGACCCAGTACTTC | CATSLVGGQETQYF
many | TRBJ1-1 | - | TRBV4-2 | TGTGCCAGCAGCCAAGTCTCAAGTGCGTCGGAAGCTTTCTTT | CASSQVSSASEAFF
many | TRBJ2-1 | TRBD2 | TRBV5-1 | TGCGCCAGCAGCTTGGGCCTAGCGGGAGTCTACAATGAGCAGTTCTTC | CASSLGLAGVYNEQFF
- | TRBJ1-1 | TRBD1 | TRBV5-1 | TGCGCCAGCAGACAGGGGGGGATGATGAACACTGAAGCTTTCTTT | CASRQGGMMNTEAFF
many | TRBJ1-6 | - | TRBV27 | TGTGCCAGCACCATTATTTGGGGTCGGGATTCACCCCTCCACTTT | CASTIIWGRDSPLHF
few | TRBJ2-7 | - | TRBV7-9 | TGTGCCAGCAGCCAAGAGCTTGGCTACGAGCAGTACTTC | CASSQELGYEQYF
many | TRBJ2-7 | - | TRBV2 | TGTGCCAGCAGGAGTTCCTACGAGCAGTACTTC | CASRSSYEQYF
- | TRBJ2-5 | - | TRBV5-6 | TGTGCCAGCAGCGGTTGGATGCAAGAGACCCAGTACTTC | CASSGWMQETQYF
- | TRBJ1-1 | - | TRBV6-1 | TGTGCCAGCAGTGAAGTTGATAACACTGAAGCTTTCTTT | CASSEVDNTEAFF
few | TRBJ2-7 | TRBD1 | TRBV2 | TGTGCCAGTGAGGGACAGGGTTTGAGGGAGCAGTACTTC | CASEGQGLREQYF
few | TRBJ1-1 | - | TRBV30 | TGTGCCTCAGACAGGCTGGGTAACACTGAAGCTTTCTTT | CASDRLGNTEAFF
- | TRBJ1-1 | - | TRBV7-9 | TGTGCCAGCAGCCCTCCGGACAGTAACACTGAAGCTTTCTTT | CASSPPDSNTEAFF
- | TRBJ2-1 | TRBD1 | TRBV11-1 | TGTGCCAGCAGCTCCGAACCGGGACAGGGCTACAATGAGCAGTTCTTC | CASSSEPGQGYNEQFF
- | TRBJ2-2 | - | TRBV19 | TGTGCCAGTAGGGACGGTCCGAACACCGGGGAGCTGTTTTTT | CASRDGPNTGELFF